What follows are 32 T cell receptor beta chains derived from one specimen sequenced in a study of CD8+ T cells in alopecia areata. Isolated RNA was reverse transcribed into cDNA used as the sequencing template. The assay was immunoSEQ multiplex PCR, and TCRdb's table has in-frame clones only and misses some. The sample has 140,000 to 150,000 clones; about 47% are singletons. The sequences come from CD4+ T cells sorted from blood, collected at week 0. The receptor set was obtained from a human donor with alopecia areata.

This chain uses TRBV29-1 with TRBJ2-5; weak D call: TRBD1 (5 bases). V was cut by 1 base and J by 3 bases, with 9 bases left in between. CDR1 and CDR2 (germline): SQVTM, ANQGSEA. This CDR3 is built from 13 residues. The CDR3 is CSVEVGVEETQYF. The CDR3 nucleotides are TGCAGCGTTGAAGTAGGGGTCGAAGAGACCCAGTACTTC. Together with reference TRBV29-1 and TRBJ2-5, the CDR3 gives the full variable domain: SAVISQKPSRDICQRGTSLTIQCQVDSQVTMMFWYRQQPGQSLTLIATANQGSEATYESGFVIDKFPISRPNLTFSTLTVSNMSPEDSSIYLCSVEVGVEETQYFGPGTRLLVL.

This chain uses TRBV29-1 with TRBJ1-2; a possible D gene is TRBD1 (5 bases). Trimming removed 3 bases at V and 2 bases at J, with 16 bases between. This CDR3 has 15 residues. The germline gives CDR1 SQVTM, CDR2 ANQGSEA. CDR3 protein: CSVEGTGTGNYGYTF. The CDR3 coding sequence is TGCAGCGTTGAGGGGACCGGGACGGGAAACTATGGCTACACCTTC.

V usage is TRBV25-1 and J usage is TRBJ1-2; 10 bases fit TRBD1. V lost 7 bases and J lost 8; bases outside the gene matches: 7. CDR1 and CDR2 (germline): MGHDK, SYGVNS. The CDR3 has 13 residues. The CDR3 region is CASNRQGAGGYTF. The CDR3 coding sequence is TGTGCCAGCAATAGACAGGGGGCGGGAGGCTACACCTTC.

This clone was recorded a few times. V usage is TRBV29-1 and J usage is TRBJ1-1; D gene ambiguous. CDR3 length: 14 amino acids. V lost 4 bases and J lost 6, with 18 bases in between. Germline CDR1 SQVTM, CDR2 ANQGSEA. The chain's CDR3 is CSVVYWSGGSEAFF. In DNA form, the CDR3 reads TGCAGCGTTGTTTACTGGTCCGGAGGGTCTGAAGCTTTCTTT.

CDR3 sequence reads: CSAPGDTQETQYF. In DNA, the CDR3 is TGCAGCGCGCCTGGGGACACTCAAGAGACCCAGTACTTC. The rearrangement links TRBV29-1 to TRBJ2-5, with a weak D call TRBD1 (6 bases). This CDR3 is 13 amino acids long. The V end was cut by 7 bases, the J end by 2 bases, with 14 bases between. Germline loops: CDR1 SQVTM, CDR2 ANQGSEA.

This clone was detected only a few times. V usage is TRBV2 and J usage is TRBJ2-5, with D uncertain. The CDR3 consists of 13 residues. The V gene's germline CDR1 is SNHLY and CDR2 FYNNEI. The V and J ends lost 5 bases and 10 bases respectively, with 17 bases between them. DNA of the CDR3: TGTGCCAGCAGTCCCAGGACCGAGACGGGCCAGTACTTC. Translating gives CASSPRTETGQYF.

This chain's CDR3 is CASSYGGMDGELFF. CDR3 in DNA: TGTGCCAGCAGTTATGGGGGGATGGACGGGGAGCTGTTTTTT. The chain recombines TRBV6-5 with TRBJ2-2, with a tentative D call TRBD2 (6 bases). V gave up 3 bases and J gave up 7 bases, with 12 bases separating them. CDR1 and CDR2 from the germline V gene are MNHEY and SVGAGI. CDR3 length: 14 amino acids.

This clone has a single count. This rearrangement joins TRBV29-1 to TRBJ2-3; the D gene is possibly TRBD1 (6 bases). The CDR3 extends over 14 amino acids. Germline CDR1 is SQVTM and CDR2 is ANQGSEA. V lost 4 bases and J lost 0, with 11 bases in between. CDR3 in amino acids: CSVVGGSSTDTQYF. The DNA of the CDR3 is TGCAGCGTTGTAGGGGGTTCTAGCACAGATACGCAGTATTTT.

The chain employs TRBV29-1 and TRBJ2-2, with 11 bases matching TRBD2. V shed 2 bases and J 1 base; nucleotides not matched to a gene: 3. Germline V gene lookup returns CDR1 SQVTM and CDR2 ANQGSEA. The CDR3 runs 16 residues. DNA of the CDR3: TGCAGCGTTGAAATTACTAGCGGGGGGAACACCGGGGAGCTGTTTTTT. The encoded protein is CSVEITSGGNTGELFF.

This chain links TRBV18 with TRBJ2-3, with D possibly matching TRBD1 (6 bases). The CDR3 totals 15 residues. V was cut by 2 bases and J by 3 bases, with 12 bases left in between. CDR1 is KGHSH and CDR2 is LQKENI in the germline V gene. The CDR3: CASSPSQGITDTQYF. The CDR3 DNA reads as TGTGCCAGCTCACCAAGCCAGGGGATAACAGATACGCAGTATTTT.

There are a few counts of this clone. CDR3 region: CSVEVQGLALDTQYF. The CDR3 DNA sequence: TGCAGCGTTGAGGTACAGGGACTAGCTTTAGATACGCAGTATTTT. The rearrangement links TRBV29-1 to TRBJ2-3; 9 positions agree with TRBD2. V lost 3 bases and J lost 5; bases outside the gene matches: 9. Germline V CDR1 and CDR2: SQVTM, ANQGSEA. The CDR3 is made up of 15 amino acids.

This clone was seen just once. Additional DNA sequences in this sample encode the identical CDR3. V and J are TRBV30 and TRBJ1-1, with a tentative D call TRBD1 (5 bases). Trimming cost V 4 bases and J 0 bases, with 9 bases left between them. CDR3 length equals 13 residues. Germline assignment: CDR1 GTSNPN and CDR2 SVGIG (reference sequence). This CDR3 reads CAWTGNMNTEAFF. The CDR3 DNA is TGTGCCTGGACAGGGAACATGAACACTGAAGCTTTCTTT.

The V call is TRBV6-6, the J call TRBJ1-5; D is undetermined. The CDR3 has 13 residues. The germline V gene has CDR1 MNHNY and CDR2 SVGAGI (reference sequence). V was pared by 0 bases and J by 7 bases, with 7 bases between. The CDR3 region has the DNA TGTGCCAGCAGTTACTCAAGGGTGCAGCCCCAGCATTTT. Amino acid sequence: CASSYSRVQPQHF.

In its sample, this clone was seen a few times. This CDR3 is CASSRGGGTEAFF. For the CDR3, the DNA is TGTGCCAGCAGCCGGGGGGGTGGCACTGAAGCTTTCTTT. J is TRBJ1-1 and V is TRBV6-5; D possibly corresponds to TRBD1 (5 bases). V was clipped by 6 bases and J by 4 bases, with 12 bases between them. Per the germline V gene, CDR1 is MNHEY and CDR2 is SVGAGI. The CDR3 runs to 13 residues.

The chain joins TRBV2 to TRBJ2-5; D might be TRBD2 (6 bases). This CDR3 contains 14 residues. Germline loops: CDR1 SNHLY, CDR2 FYNNEI. V lost 7 bases and J lost 3, with 15 bases in between. The CDR3 protein is CASKTGEWEETQYF. The CDR3 nucleotides are TGTGCCAGCAAGACGGGAGAATGGGAAGAGACCCAGTACTTC.

The chain uses TRBV30 and TRBJ2-7; 8 bases line up with TRBD2. CDR1 is GTSNPN, CDR2 SVGIG, per germline (reference sequence). The CDR3 spans 15 residues. Trimming removed 5 bases from V and 0 bases from J; junction bases left unmatched: 9. In DNA form, the CDR3 reads TGTGCCTGGTCCGGGGGTGCGGGAGGCTCCTACGAGCAGTACTTC. Translation gives CAWSGGAGGSYEQYF. Combining the CDR3 with reference TRBV30 and TRBJ2-7 gives the whole variable domain SQTIHQWPATLVQPVGSPLSLECTVEGTSNPNLYWYRQAAGRGLQLLFYSVGIGQISSEVPQNLSASRPQDRQFILSSKKLLLSDSGFYLCAWSGGAGGSYEQYFGPGTRLTVT.

This sequence joins TRBV4-2 and TRBJ1-2; no definite D call. The CDR3 has 14 residues. The germline CDR1 and CDR2 sequences are LGHNA and YNFKEQ. Trimming removed 4 bases at V and 6 bases at J, with 15 bases between. This CDR3 reads CASSPRGAGDGYTF. CDR3 DNA: TGTGCCAGCAGCCCCCGGGGAGCGGGCGATGGCTACACCTTC.

The chain carries TRBV29-1 and TRBJ1-1; D remains ambiguous. The CDR3 runs to 12 residues. CDR1 and CDR2 from the germline V gene are SQVTM and ANQGSEA. V was shortened by 7 bases and J by 1 base, with 10 bases between the two germline ends. The CDR3 DNA follows: TGCAGCGCCGCGGTAGGGAACACTGAAGCTTTCTTT. It encodes CSAAVGNTEAFF. The entire variable domain, with the rest obtained from reference TRBV29-1 and TRBJ1-1, is as follows: SAVISQKPSRDICQRGTSLTIQCQVDSQVTMMFWYRQQPGQSLTLIATANQGSEATYESGFVIDKFPISRPNLTFSTLTVSNMSPEDSSIYLCSAAVGNTEAFFGQGTRLTVV.

The rearrangement joins TRBV18 to TRBJ2-6; D not resolved. V was clipped by 1 base and J by 4 bases, with 11 bases between them. Germline V gene sequence: CDR1 KGHSH, CDR2 LQKENI. The CDR3 length is 16 residues. CDR3 DNA sequence: TGTGCCAGCTCACCACGCCCTCTCCTCGGGGCCAACGTCCTGACTTTC. This codes for CASSPRPLLGANVLTF.

This chain links TRBV29-1 with TRBJ2-1; TRBD2 aligns across 10 bases. The V segment lost 6 bases and the J segment 9 bases; nucleotides outside the gene matches: 11. From germline, CDR1 is SQVTM and CDR2 ANQGSEA. The CDR3 is 14 residues long. Written as DNA, the CDR3 is TGCAGCGTCCGCACAGCAGCGGGAGGGAGTGAGCAGTTCTTC. Residues: CSVRTAAGGSEQFF.

The chain carries TRBV28 and TRBJ1-1; D is undetermined. The CDR3 length is 12 residues. Trimming removed 5 bases at V and 4 bases at J, with 8 bases between. Germline CDR1 MDHEN, CDR2 SYDVKM. The CDR3, as DNA: TGTGCCAGCAGTGCCCTGGGCACTGAAGCTTTCTTT. Translation gives CASSALGTEAFF.

The rearrangement uses TRBV19 and TRBJ2-4, with 8 positions matching TRBD2. Germline V CDR1 and CDR2: LNHDA, SQIVND (reference sequence). The CDR3 totals 15 residues. Trimming at V came to 7 bases and at J to 1 base, leaving 6 bases not matched to a gene. The DNA of the CDR3 is TGTGCCAGTAATCGAGGGACTAGTGCCAAAAACATTCAGTACTTC. Translation: CASNRGTSAKNIQYF.

This clone was seen a few times. This chain uses TRBV29-1 with TRBJ2-1, with D maybe TRBD2 (5 bases). The CDR3 has 14 amino acids. Looked up from germline, CDR1 is SQVTM and CDR2 is ANQGSEA. The V and J ends lost 5 bases and 2 bases respectively, with 13 bases between them. CDR3 region: CSVLRGGPYNEQFF. In DNA form, the CDR3 reads TGCAGCGTTCTTCGGGGTGGACCCTACAATGAGCAGTTCTTC.

The rearrangement joins TRBV27 to TRBJ2-3; TRBD2 might be the D (5 bases). The germline V gene has CDR1 MNHEY and CDR2 SMNVEV (reference sequence). The CDR3 is 15 amino acids. Trimming cost V 0 bases and J 5 bases, with 12 bases left between them. The CDR3 reads CASSLSTIGIDTQYF. The CDR3 coding sequence is TGTGCCAGCAGTTTATCCACTATCGGGATAGATACGCAGTATTTT.

This chain connects TRBV4-1 to TRBJ2-3; D gene unclear. Between the trimmed V and J ends, which lost 0 bases and 5 bases, there was a span of 18 bases. The germline gives CDR1 MGHRA, CDR2 YSYEKL. The CDR3 is made up of 17 amino acids. CDR3 sequence (DNA): TGCGCCAGCAGCCAAGAAGGTCCGGCTTCTCTAGTAGATACGCAGTATTTT. Amino acids: CASSQEGPASLVDTQYF.

The chain couples TRBV4-3 to TRBJ2-7; D tentatively fits TRBD1 or TRBD2 (5 bases each). Between the trimmed V and J ends, which lost 0 bases and 2 bases, there was a span of 11 bases. The germline V gene encodes CDR1 LGHNA and CDR2 YSLEER. The CDR3 loop spans 15 amino acids. CDR3 nucleotides: TGCGCCAGCAGCCAAGACCGGGACGGACCCTACGAGCAGTACTTC. Protein product: CASSQDRDGPYEQYF.

V gene TRBV29-1 combines with J gene TRBJ1-1; weak D call: TRBD1 (6 bases). Germline V gene lookup returns CDR1 SQVTM and CDR2 ANQGSEA. There are 15 residues in the CDR3. The ends were cut back, 5 bases at V and 2 bases at J, with 18 bases in the middle. Here the CDR3 DNA reads TGCAGCGTTAGGGCCCGAGGGGGGCAAAACACTGAAGCTTTCTTT. It yields the protein CSVRARGGQNTEAFF.

The chain is built from TRBV30 and TRBJ1-3; D is uncertain. The length of the CDR3 is 13 residues. Germline CDR1 GTSNPN, CDR2 SVGIG (reference sequence). The V gene lost 0 bases and the J gene lost 4 bases, with 7 bases spanning the gap. The CDR3 nucleotides are TGTGCCTGGAGTGTGGGTTCGGGAAACACCATATATTTT. This sequence encodes CAWSVGSGNTIYF.

V and J are TRBV29-1 and TRBJ2-5, with 10 positions matching TRBD1. The V segment lost 4 bases and the J segment 2 bases; nucleotides outside the gene matches: 7. The CDR3 has 15 residues. Germline V gene lookup returns CDR1 SQVTM and CDR2 ANQGSEA. The CDR3 loop is CSVVPGQGPQETQYF. DNA of the CDR3: TGCAGCGTTGTCCCGGGACAGGGGCCTCAAGAGACCCAGTACTTC.

The chain couples TRBV2 to TRBJ2-5; D not certain. In germline, CDR1 is SNHLY, CDR2 FYNNEI. Trimming cost V 3 bases and J 4 bases, with 9 bases left between them. This CDR3 has 13 residues. In nucleotides, the CDR3 is TGTGCCAGCAGTGATCGTCGTGGAGAGACCCAGTACTTC. Protein: CASSDRRGETQYF.

The chain is built from TRBV29-1 and TRBJ2-7; the match to TRBD1 covers 7 bases. Germline CDR1 SQVTM, CDR2 ANQGSEA. V dropped 2 bases and J dropped 9; count of bases not matched to a gene: 7. CDR3 length: 12 residues. In DNA, the CDR3 is TGCAGCGTTGAAAACAGGGGCGCCCGGCAGTACTTC. As protein: CSVENRGARQYF.

This rearrangement joins TRBV30 to TRBJ2-4; no firm D call. CDR3 length equals 16 residues. Looked up from germline, CDR1 is GTSNPN and CDR2 is SVGIG (reference sequence). V was trimmed by 1 base and J by 9 bases, leaving 22 bases between them. The CDR3, as DNA: TGTGCCTGGAGTGCTGCTTCTCCGAGTGGTTATAGCATTCAGTACTTC. This translates into CAWSAASPSGYSIQYF.